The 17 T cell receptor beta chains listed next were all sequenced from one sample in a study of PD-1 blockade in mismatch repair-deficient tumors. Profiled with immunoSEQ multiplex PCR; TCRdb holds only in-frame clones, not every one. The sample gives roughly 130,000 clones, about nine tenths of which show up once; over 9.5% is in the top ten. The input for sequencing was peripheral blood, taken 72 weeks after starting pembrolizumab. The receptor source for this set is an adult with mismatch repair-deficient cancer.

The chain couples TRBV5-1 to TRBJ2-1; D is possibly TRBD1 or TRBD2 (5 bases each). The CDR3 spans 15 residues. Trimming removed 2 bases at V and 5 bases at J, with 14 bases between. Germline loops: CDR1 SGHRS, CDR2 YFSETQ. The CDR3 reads CASSFTGRTDNEQFF. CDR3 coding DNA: TGCGCCAGCAGCTTTACGGGGCGAACAGACAATGAGCAGTTCTTC.

The CDR3, as DNA: TGTGCCAGCAAAAGAACTACCTATGAAAAACTGTTTTTT. Translated, it gives CASKRTTYEKLFF. The V and J genes are TRBV6-5 and TRBJ1-4; D call uncertain. Germline V gene data show CDR1 as MNHEY and CDR2 as SVGAGI. CDR3 size: 13 residues. V was shortened by 7 bases and J by 6 bases, with 12 bases between the two germline ends.

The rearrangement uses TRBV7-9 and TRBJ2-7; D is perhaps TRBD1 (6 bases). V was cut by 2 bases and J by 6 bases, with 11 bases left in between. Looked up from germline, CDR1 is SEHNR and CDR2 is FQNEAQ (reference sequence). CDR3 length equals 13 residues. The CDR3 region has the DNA TGTGCCAGCAGCTTATCACAGGGTTCCGAGCAGTACTTC. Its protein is CASSLSQGSEQYF. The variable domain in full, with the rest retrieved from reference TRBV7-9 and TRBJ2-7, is DTGVSQNPRHKITKRGQNVTFRCDPISEHNRLYWYRQTLGQGPEFLTYFQNEAQLEKSRLLSDRFSAERPKGSFSTLEIQRTEQGDSAMYLCASSLSQGSEQYFGPGTRLTVT.

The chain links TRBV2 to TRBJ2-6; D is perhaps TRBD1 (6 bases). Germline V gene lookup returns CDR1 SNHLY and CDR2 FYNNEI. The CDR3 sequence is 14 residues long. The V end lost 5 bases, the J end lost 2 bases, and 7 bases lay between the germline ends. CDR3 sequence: CASSTGTGANVLTF. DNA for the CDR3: TGTGCCAGCAGTACAGGGACTGGGGCCAACGTCCTGACTTTC.

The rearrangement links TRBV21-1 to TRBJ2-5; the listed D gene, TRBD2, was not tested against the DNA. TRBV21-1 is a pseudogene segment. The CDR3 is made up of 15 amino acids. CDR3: CASSYSRDSQETQYF. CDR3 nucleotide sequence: TGTGCCAGCTCGTATTCCCGGGACTCCCAAGAGACCCAGTACTTC.

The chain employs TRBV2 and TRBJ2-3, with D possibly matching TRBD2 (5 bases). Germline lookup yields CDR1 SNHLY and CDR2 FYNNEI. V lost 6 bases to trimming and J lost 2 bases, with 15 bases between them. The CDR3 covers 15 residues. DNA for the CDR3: TGTGCCAGCAGGGCGAGGGCAGGTTACACAGATACGCAGTATTTT. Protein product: CASRARAGYTDTQYF.

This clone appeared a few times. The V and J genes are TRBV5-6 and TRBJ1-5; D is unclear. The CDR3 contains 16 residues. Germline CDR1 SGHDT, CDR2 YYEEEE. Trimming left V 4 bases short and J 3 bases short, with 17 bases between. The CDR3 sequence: CASSRRWEEDNQPQHF. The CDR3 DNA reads TGTGCCAGCAGCCGGCGGTGGGAGGAGGACAATCAGCCCCAGCATTTT.

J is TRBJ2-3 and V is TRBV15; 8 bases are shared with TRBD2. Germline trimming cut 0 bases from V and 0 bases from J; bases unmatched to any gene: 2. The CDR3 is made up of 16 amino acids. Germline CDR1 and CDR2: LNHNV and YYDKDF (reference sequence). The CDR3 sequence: CATSREIAGSTDTQYF. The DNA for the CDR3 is TGTGCCACCAGCAGAGAAATAGCGGGGAGCACAGATACGCAGTATTTT.

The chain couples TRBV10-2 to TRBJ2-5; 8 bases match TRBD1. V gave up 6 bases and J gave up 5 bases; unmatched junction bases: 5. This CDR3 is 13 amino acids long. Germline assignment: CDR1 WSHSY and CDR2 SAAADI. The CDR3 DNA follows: TGCGCCAGCAGCTGGACAGGGATTGAGACCCAGTACTTC. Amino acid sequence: CASSWTGIETQYF.

The CDR3 loop reads CSAMSSYEQYF. The CDR3 bases are TGCAGTGCTATGTCCTCCTACGAGCAGTACTTC. This sequence joins TRBV20-1 and TRBJ2-7; D gene uncertain. CDR1 and CDR2 (germline): DFQATT, SNEGSKA (reference sequence). Deletions cut 4 bases from V and 0 bases from J, with 4 bases between. CDR3 size: 11 residues.

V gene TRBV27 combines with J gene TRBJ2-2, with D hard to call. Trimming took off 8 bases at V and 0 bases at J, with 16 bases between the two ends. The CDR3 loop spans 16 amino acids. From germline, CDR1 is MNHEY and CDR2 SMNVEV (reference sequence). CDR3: CASRRRLAANTGELFF. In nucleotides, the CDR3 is TGTGCCAGCCGTCGCCGGTTAGCTGCGAACACCGGGGAGCTGTTTTTT.

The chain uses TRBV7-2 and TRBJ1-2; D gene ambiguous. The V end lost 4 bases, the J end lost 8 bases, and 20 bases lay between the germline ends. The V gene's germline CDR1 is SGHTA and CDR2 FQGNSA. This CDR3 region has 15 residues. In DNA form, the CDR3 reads TGTGCCAGCAGCTCCCCTACATTCAGTATAGGGGGCTACACCTTC. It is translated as CASSSPTFSIGGYTF.

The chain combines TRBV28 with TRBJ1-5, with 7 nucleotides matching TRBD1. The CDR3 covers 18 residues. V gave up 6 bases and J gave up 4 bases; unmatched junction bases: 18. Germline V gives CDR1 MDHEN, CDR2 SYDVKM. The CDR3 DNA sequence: TGTGCCAGCAGCCCAGACCATGACCCGGGACAGACGAATCAGCCCCAGCATTTT. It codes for CASSPDHDPGQTNQPQHF.

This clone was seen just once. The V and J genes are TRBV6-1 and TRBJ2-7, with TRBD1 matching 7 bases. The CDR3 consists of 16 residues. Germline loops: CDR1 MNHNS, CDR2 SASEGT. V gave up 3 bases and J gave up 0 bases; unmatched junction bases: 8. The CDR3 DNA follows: TGTGCCAGCAGTGACCTCGGTCGGGACAGCTCCTACGAGCAGTACTTC. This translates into CASSDLGRDSSYEQYF.

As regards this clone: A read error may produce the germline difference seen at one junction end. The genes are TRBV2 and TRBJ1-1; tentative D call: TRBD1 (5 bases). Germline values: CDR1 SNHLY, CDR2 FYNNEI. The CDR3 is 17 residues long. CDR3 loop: CASSEGTTSGLVTEAFF. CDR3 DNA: TGTGCCAGCAGCGAAGGTACGACGTCAGGGTTGGTCACTGAAGCTTTCTTT.

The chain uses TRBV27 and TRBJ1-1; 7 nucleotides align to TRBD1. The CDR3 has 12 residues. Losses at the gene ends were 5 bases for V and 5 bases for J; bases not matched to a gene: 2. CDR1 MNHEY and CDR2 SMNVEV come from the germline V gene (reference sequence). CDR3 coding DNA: TGTGCCAGCAGTCCACAGGGGACTGAAGCTTTCTTT. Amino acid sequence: CASSPQGTEAFF.

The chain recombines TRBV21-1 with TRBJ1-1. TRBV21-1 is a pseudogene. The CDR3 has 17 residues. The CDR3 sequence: CASSKVVKGVTDTEAFF. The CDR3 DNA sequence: TGTGCCAGCAGCAAAGTTGTGAAGGGAGTAACGGACACTGAAGCTTTCTTT.